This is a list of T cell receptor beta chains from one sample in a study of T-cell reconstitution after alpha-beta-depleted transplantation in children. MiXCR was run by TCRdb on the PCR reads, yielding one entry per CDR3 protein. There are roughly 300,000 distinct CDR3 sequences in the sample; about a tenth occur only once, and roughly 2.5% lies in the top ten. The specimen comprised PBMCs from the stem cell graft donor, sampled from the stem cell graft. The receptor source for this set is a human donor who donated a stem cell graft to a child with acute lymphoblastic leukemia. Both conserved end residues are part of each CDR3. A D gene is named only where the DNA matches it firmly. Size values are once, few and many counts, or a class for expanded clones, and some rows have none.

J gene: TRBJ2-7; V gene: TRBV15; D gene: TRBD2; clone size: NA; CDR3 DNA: TGTGCCACCAGCAGCGACCTACTAGCGGGAGAACTCGAGCAGTACTTC; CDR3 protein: CATSSDLLAGELEQYF
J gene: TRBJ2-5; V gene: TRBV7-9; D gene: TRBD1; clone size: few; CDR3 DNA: TGTGCCAGCAACAGGGGGCGGGAAGAGACCCAGTACTTC; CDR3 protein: CASNRGREETQYF
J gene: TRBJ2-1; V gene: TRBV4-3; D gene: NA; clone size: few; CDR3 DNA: TGCGCCAGCAGCCAAGATGGCCGCGGTTTCTACAATGAGCAGTTCTTC; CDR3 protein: CASSQDGRGFYNEQFF
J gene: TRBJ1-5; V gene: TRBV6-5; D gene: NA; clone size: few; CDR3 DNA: TGTGCCAGCAGTCCCCCGAACGGTGATAGCAATCAGCCCCAGCATTTT; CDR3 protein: CASSPPNGDSNQPQHF
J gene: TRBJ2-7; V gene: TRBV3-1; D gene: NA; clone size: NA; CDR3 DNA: TGTGCCAGCAGCCAAGATGGAGGGGGCTACATTTCGGGCAACGACCAGTACTTC; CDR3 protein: CASSQDGGGYISGNDQYF
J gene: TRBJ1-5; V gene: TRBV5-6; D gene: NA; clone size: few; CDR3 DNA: TGTGCCAGCAGCTTGGTCGGATCTAGCAATCAGCCCCAGCATTTT; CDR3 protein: CASSLVGSSNQPQHF
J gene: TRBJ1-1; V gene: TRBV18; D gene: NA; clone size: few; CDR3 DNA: TGTGCCAGCTCACCGGGCCGGGTGAACACTGAAGCTTTCTTT; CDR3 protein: CASSPGRVNTEAFF
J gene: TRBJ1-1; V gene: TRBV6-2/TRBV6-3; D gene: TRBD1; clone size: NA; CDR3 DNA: TGTGCCAGCAGAAAGGGGGGCAGGGGGCCGGTCACTGAAGCTTTCTTT; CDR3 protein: CASRKGGRGPVTEAFF
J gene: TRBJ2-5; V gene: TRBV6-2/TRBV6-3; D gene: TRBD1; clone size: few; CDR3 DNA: TGTGCCAGCAGTTCAAGCATCGGGACAGGGGTGGAGACCCAGTACTTC; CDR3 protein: CASSSSIGTGVETQYF
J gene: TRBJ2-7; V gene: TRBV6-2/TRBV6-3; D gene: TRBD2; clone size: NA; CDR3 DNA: TGTGCCAGCAGTTACTCGCTAGGGGGGGCTAGCGGGAGGGCCGGATACGAGCAGTACTTC; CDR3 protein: CASSYSLGGASGRAGYEQYF
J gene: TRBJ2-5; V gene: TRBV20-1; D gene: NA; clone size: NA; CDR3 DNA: TGCAGTGCTAGAATGGGGGAAACCCAGTACTTC; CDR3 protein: CSARMGETQYF
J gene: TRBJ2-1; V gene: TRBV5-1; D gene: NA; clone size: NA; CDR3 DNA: TGCGCCAGCTCCTGGGACTTTTCCTACAATGAGCAGTTCTTC; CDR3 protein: CASSWDFSYNEQFF
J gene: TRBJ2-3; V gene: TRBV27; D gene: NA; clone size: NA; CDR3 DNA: TGTGCCAGCAGTGGTGCCGGCACAGATACGCAGTATTTT; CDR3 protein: CASSGAGTDTQYF
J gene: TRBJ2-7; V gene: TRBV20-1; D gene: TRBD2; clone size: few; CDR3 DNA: TGCAGTGCTAGACGTTATAGTTTTTTGACTAGCGGGAGAGTATACGAGCAGTACTTC; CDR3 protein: CSARRYSFLTSGRVYEQYF
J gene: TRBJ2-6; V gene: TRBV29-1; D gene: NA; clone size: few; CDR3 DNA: TGCAGCGTGTCAAAAGCCGCGAACTCTGGGGCCAACGTCCTGACTTTC; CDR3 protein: CSVSKAANSGANVLTF
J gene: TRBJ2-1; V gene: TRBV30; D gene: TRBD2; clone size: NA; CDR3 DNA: TGTGCCTGGAGTGTCAGCGGGAGGGAGGTCCATGAGCAGTTCTTC; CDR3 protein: CAWSVSGREVHEQFF
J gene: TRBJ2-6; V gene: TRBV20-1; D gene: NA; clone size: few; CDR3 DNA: TGCAGTGCTAACGCCGAGAATCCGTCTGGGGCCAACGTCCTGACTTTC; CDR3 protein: CSANAENPSGANVLTF
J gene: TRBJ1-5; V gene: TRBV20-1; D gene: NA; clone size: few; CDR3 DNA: TGCAGTGCTAGAGATCAGGCACACCGCAGGGCCCAGCATTTT; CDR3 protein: CSARDQAHRRAQHF
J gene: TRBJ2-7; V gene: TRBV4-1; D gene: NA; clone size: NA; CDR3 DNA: TGCGCCAGCAGCCAAGCCCCCGTCGGAGCGAACTACGAGCAGTACTTC; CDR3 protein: CASSQAPVGANYEQYF
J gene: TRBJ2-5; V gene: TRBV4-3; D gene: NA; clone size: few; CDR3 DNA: TGCGCCAGCAGCCAAGGGCTGCCCCAAGAGACCCAGTACTTC; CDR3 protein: CASSQGLPQETQYF
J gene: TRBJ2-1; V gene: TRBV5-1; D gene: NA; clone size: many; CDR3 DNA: TGCGCCAGCAGCTTGGCTGGTTGGAGGGATGAGCAGTTCTTC; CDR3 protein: CASSLAGWRDEQFF
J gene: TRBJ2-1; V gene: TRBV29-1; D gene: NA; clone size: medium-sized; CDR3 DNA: TGCAGCGTCCGGGGGAAGTGGAGTGGCGAATACAATGAGCAGTTCTTC; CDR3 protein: CSVRGKWSGEYNEQFF
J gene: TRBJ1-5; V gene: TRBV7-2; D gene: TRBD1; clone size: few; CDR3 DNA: TGTGCCAGCAGCTTAAGAGGGACAGGGTTCAATCAGCCCCAGCATTTT; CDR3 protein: CASSLRGTGFNQPQHF
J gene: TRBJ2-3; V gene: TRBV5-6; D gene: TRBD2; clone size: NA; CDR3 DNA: TGTGCCAGCAGCCTGCTGGGAGCGGGAGGGCCGGGGTCAGATACGCAGTATTTT; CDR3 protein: CASSLLGAGGPGSDTQYF
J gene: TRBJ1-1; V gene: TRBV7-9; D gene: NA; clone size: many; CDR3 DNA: TGTGCCAGCAGCTTAGCGGGTATTGTAGGCGCTGAAGCTTTCTTT; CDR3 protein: CASSLAGIVGAEAFF
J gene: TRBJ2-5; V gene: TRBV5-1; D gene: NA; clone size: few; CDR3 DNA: TGCGCCAGCAGCGGCTTCGCCGAGCCCTTTCCCCAAGAGACCCAGTACTTC; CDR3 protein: CASSGFAEPFPQETQYF
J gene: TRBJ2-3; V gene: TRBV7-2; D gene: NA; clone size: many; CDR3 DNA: TGTGCCAGCAGCTTAGGGGGTCTAGGAAGCACAGATACGCAGTATTTT; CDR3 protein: CASSLGGLGSTDTQYF
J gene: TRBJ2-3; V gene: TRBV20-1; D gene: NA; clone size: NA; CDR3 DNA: TGCAGTGCTAGTGCCGGCTCGCGACCTAGCACAGATACGCAGTATTTT; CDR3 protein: CSASAGSRPSTDTQYF
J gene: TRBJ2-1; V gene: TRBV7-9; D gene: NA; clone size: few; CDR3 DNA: TGTGCCAGCAGCTCCTGGAAGGAGCGGTTCGACAATGAGCAGTTCTTC; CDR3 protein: CASSSWKERFDNEQFF
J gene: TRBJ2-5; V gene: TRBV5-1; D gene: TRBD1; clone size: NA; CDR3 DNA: TGCGCCAGCAGCTCCGGGACAGGGGGATTGGAGACCCAGTACTTC; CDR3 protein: CASSSGTGGLETQYF
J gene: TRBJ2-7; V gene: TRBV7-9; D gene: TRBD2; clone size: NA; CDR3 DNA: TGTGCCAGCAGCGAGCTAGCGGAGCCAGCCTACGAGCAGTACTTC; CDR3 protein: CASSELAEPAYEQYF
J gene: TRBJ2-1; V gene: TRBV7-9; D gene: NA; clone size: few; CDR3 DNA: TGTGCCAGCAGCTTAGTCCTAGTCGAGTACAATGAGCAGTTCTTC; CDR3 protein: CASSLVLVEYNEQFF
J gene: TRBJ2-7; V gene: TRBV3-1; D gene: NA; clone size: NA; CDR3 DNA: TGTGCCAGCAGCCAAGGGATACAGGGTCCACTCTCCTACGAGCAGTACTTC; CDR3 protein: CASSQGIQGPLSYEQYF
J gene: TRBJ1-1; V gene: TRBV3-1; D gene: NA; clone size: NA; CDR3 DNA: TGTGCCAGCAGCCCCCGGACCTCCAACTGGAACACTGAAGCTTTCTTT; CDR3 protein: CASSPRTSNWNTEAFF
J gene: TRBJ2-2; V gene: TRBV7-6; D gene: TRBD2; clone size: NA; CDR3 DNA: TGTGCCAGCAAATTACTAGCGGGAGTATTAGGCGGGGAGCTGTTTTTT; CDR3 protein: CASKLLAGVLGGELFF
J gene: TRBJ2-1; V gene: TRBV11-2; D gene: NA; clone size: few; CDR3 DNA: TGTGCCAGCAGCCTTGAGCCGGGACGGTCCAATGAGCAGTTCTTC; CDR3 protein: CASSLEPGRSNEQFF
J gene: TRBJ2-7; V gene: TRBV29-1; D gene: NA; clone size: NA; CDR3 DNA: TGCAGCGTTCCGGGCCCGCAAGGCGAGCAGTACTTC; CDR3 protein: CSVPGPQGEQYF
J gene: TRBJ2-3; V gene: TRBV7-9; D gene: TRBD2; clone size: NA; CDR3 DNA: TGTGCCAGCAGCTTAGGTCTTGGACTAGCGAGCACAGATACGCAGTATTTT; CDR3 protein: CASSLGLGLASTDTQYF
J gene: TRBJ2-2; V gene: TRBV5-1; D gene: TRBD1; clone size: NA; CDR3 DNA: TGCGCCAGCAGCCAACGACAGGGGGCCTACACCGGGGAGCTGTTTTTT; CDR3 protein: CASSQRQGAYTGELFF
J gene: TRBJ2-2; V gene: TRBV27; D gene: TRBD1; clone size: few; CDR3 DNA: TGTGCCAGCAGTCCATCCGGGACAGAGAACACCGGGGAGCTGTTTTTT; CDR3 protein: CASSPSGTENTGELFF
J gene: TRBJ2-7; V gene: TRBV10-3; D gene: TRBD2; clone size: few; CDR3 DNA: TGTGCCATCAGTGAGGGAGTAGCGGGAGGCGACGAGCAGTACTTC; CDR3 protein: CAISEGVAGGDEQYF
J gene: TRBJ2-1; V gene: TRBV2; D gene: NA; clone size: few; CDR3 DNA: TGTGCCAGCAGTGAATTGAGGGCTCCGCAGTTCTTC; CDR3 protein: CASSELRAPQFF
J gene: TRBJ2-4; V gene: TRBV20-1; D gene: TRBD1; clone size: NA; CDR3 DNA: TGCAGTGCAACGACAGGGGCCAGGGACATTCAGTACTTC; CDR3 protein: CSATTGARDIQYF
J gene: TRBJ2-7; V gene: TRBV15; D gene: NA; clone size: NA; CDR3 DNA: TGTGCCACCAGCCTTAACACAGGGACCTACGAGCAGTACTTC; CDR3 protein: CATSLNTGTYEQYF
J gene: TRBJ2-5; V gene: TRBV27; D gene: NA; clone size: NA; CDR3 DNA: TGCACCAGCAGTTTATCACACCAAGAGACCCAGTACTTC; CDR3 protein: CTSSLSHQETQYF
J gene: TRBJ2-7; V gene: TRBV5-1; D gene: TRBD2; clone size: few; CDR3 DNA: TGCGCCAGCTCAGCTCCGGGACTAGGAGACGAGCAGTACTTC; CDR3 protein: CASSAPGLGDEQYF
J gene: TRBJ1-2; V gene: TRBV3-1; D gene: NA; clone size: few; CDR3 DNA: TGTGCCAGCAGCCAAGAGGCACAGGGAGGACCCTATGGCTACACCTTC; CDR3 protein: CASSQEAQGGPYGYTF
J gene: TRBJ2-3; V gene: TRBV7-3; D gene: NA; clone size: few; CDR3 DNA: TGTGCCAGCAGCCGGACTAGCACAGATACGCAGTATTTT; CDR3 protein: CASSRTSTDTQYF
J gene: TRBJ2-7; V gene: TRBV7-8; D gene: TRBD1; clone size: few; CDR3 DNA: TGTGCCAGCAGCTTAGCCGCGGCAGGGGGTGGCTACGAGCAGTACTTC; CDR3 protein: CASSLAAAGGGYEQYF
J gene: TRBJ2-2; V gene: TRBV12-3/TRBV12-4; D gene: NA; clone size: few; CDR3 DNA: TGTGCCAGCAGTTTGGGAACCGCCCTCTCCGGGGAGCTGTTTTTT; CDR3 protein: CASSLGTALSGELFF
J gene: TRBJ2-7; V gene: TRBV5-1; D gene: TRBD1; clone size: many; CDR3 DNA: TGCGCCAGCAGCTTGGAACAGGGGAGTACCTACGAGCAGTACTTC; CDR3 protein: CASSLEQGSTYEQYF
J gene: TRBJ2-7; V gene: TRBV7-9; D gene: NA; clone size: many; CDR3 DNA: TGTGCCAGCAGCTTAGCTAGCGGACACTACGAGCAGTACTTC; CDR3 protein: CASSLASGHYEQYF
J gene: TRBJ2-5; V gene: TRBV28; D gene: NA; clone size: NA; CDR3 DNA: TGTGCCAGCAGTTCCCCCACGTTATTGGGCCAAGAGACCCAGTACTTC; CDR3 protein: CASSSPTLLGQETQYF
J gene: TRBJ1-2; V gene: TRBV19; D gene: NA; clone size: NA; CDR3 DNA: TGTGCCAGTAATACACAGGATCCTCTGCCTCTTGGCTACACCTTC; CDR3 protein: CASNTQDPLPLGYTF
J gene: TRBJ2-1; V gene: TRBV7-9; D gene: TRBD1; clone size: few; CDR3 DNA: TGTGCCAGCAGCTTAGCAGGGGACAGGGATTACAATGAGCAGTTCTTC; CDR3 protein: CASSLAGDRDYNEQFF
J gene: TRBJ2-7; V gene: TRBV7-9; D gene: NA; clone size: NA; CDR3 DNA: TGTGCCAGCAGCTTAGCTGGCCAGGGGTACCCCTACGAGCAGTACTTC; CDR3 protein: CASSLAGQGYPYEQYF
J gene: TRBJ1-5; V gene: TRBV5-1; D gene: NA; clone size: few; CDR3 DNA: TGCGCCAGCAGCTTGGCAGGGGAGAGCAATCAGCCCCAGCATTTT; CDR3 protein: CASSLAGESNQPQHF